The rows below give T cell receptor beta chains drawn from one sample of a study of vaccination and CD4 T cells after COVID-19. TCRdb re-called the PCR reads with MiXCR, one entry per CDR3 protein. This table holds roughly 28,000 distinct CDR3 sequences, 50% found once. The sample was CD4+ T cells from blood, taken about 7 months after SARS-CoV-2 vaccination. The source of these receptors is a human donor who had recovered from COVID-19. Each CDR3 is given with its conserved first and last residue. D genes are given only for firm matches. Not all rows give a size; the values are once, few, many and, for expanded clones, a class.

TRBJ2-7,NA,NA,TRBV7-9,TGTGCCAGCAGCCCTATACCTGGCGGGGTCACCTACGAGCAGTACTTC,CASSPIPGGVTYEQYF
TRBJ2-3,NA,once,TRBV7-9,TGTGCCAGCAGCCCACGTCAGGGGAAGGCAGATACGCAGTATTTT,CASSPRQGKADTQYF
TRBJ2-7,NA,NA,TRBV29-1,TGCAGCGTTCGTGGCTTGGGCAGGGGGGACTCCTACGAGCAGTACTTC,CSVRGLGRGDSYEQYF
TRBJ2-3,TRBD2,few,TRBV20-1,TGCAGTGCTAGAGTTGTACTAGCGGGAACAGATACGCAGTATTTT,CSARVVLAGTDTQYF
TRBJ1-2,NA,NA,TRBV29-1,TGCAGCGTTCACGGAAGGAGGGATGGCTACACCTTC,CSVHGRRDGYTF
TRBJ1-1,NA,NA,TRBV7-9,TGTGCCAGCAGCTTAGTGCAGGGGCTTACTGAAGCTTTCTTT,CASSLVQGLTEAFF
TRBJ1-4,NA,NA,TRBV20-1,TGCAGTGCTAGAGACTCAGGAGACCGGGAAAAACTGTTTTTT,CSARDSGDREKLFF
TRBJ2-3,NA,NA,TRBV28,TGTGCCAGCAGTCCCGCCCCCCCCGTTAGCGTTAGTACAGATACGCAGTATTTT,CASSPAPPVSVSTDTQYF
TRBJ2-5,TRBD1,NA,TRBV20-1,TGCAGTGCTAGGGAGGACAGGGGGTATGCGGAGACCCAGTACTTC,CSAREDRGYAETQYF
TRBJ2-1,NA,NA,TRBV7-9,TGTGCCAGCAGCTCCACGCATCTCACTAGACTCGACTACAATGAGCAGTTCTTC,CASSSTHLTRLDYNEQFF
TRBJ1-6,NA,NA,TRBV18,TGTGCCAGCTCACCCCCGATTGGACAGAGAGAAAATTCACCCCTCCACTTT,CASSPPIGQRENSPLHF
TRBJ2-3,TRBD1,few,TRBV7-2,TGTGCCAGCAGCCCGGACAGGGGTTTCACAGATACGCAGTATTTT,CASSPDRGFTDTQYF
TRBJ2-5,TRBD1,NA,TRBV28,TGTGCCAGCAGTCTCGACAGGGGTCGCGAGACCCATTACTTC,CASSLDRGRETHYF
TRBJ2-7,TRBD2,NA,TRBV28,TGTGCCAGCAGTTTCCCCTTAGCGGGCCAGCCCTACGAGCAGTACTTC,CASSFPLAGQPYEQYF
TRBJ2-7,TRBD2,NA,TRBV7-9,TGTGCCAGCAGTCCCGGAGGGGTTAGGCGGGAGTACACCTACGAGCAGTACTTC,CASSPGGVRREYTYEQYF
TRBJ2-7,NA,few,TRBV27,TGTGCCAGCAGTTTATCGCTGGGACCGTTTGAGCAGTACTTC,CASSLSLGPFEQYF
TRBJ2-7,TRBD2,NA,TRBV28,TGTGCCACGCAAAGACTAGCTGCGGCCTACGAGCAGTACTTC,CATQRLAAAYEQYF
TRBJ2-3,NA,few,TRBV20-1,TGCAGTGCTAGAGATACTGGGATTACAGATACGCAGTATTTT,CSARDTGITDTQYF